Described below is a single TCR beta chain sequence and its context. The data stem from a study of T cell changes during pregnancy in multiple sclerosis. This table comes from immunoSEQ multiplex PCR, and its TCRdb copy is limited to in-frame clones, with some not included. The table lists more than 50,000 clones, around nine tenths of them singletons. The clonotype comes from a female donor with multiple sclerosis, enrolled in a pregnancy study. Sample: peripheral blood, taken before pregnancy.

CDR3 nucleotide sequence: TGTGCCAGCAGCATTGACAGGGGGCGTTATCAGCCCCAGCATTTT. It yields the protein CASSIDRGRYQPQHF. The V call is TRBV7-2, the J call TRBJ1-5; 10 bases map to TRBD1. This CDR3 contains 15 residues. CDR1 and CDR2 (germline): SGHTA, FQGNSA. The trim removed 5 bases at V and 5 bases at J, leaving 6 bases unmatched.